What follows is one TCR beta chain and its context. This sample is part of a study of blood T cell repertoires in COVID-19. Whole-study context: Acute-phase and convalescent COVID-19 samples originated in the United States, Italy and Spain.

In germline, CDR1 is LNHDA, CDR2 SQIVND (reference sequence). The CDR3 has 13 amino acids. The junction had 3 bases not matched to a gene; V was cut back by 8 bases and J by 2 bases. Source study methods: Amplification from reference gene primers served as the basis for estimated nucleated cell counts. Sequencing was performed with immunoSEQ multiplex PCR; in TCRdb, only in-frame clones are kept and a portion is missing. V and J calls and clone size follow that table, whereas D and trimming were derived from the DNA. The table includes fewer than 300,000 clones, about 88% detected once. Material for sequencing was peripheral blood. The receptor was isolated from a man aged 55 to 69 who had recovered from COVID-19. This chain uses TRBV19 with TRBJ1-3; 7 bases map to TRBD1. This chain's CDR3 is CASSGQAGNTIYF. The CDR3 DNA reads TGTGCCAGTTCCGGACAGGCTGGAAACACCATATATTTT.